This section outlines one TCR beta chain sequence together with its context. The data are from a study of OX40 agonist ivuxolimab in advanced cancers. Germline lookup yields CDR1 MNHEY and CDR2 SVGAGI. V was cut by 2 bases and J by 0 bases, with 7 bases left in between. There are 14 residues in the CDR3. Using immunoSEQ multiplex PCR, the repertoire was profiled, and TCRdb retains in-frame clones only, with some absent. Of about 100,000 clones detected, approximately 93% appear once; the ten largest clones hold about 0.19%. The TCR originated in an adult with an advanced solid tumor such as melanoma, head and neck, liver or kidney cancer. V usage is TRBV6-5 and J usage is TRBJ1-1; unclear D gene. This material consisted of CD4+ or CD8+ T cells sorted from blood, taken in a trial of the OX40 agonist ivuxolimab. Written as DNA, the CDR3 is TGTGCCAGCAGTTACGCTAGAATGAACACTGAAGCTTTCTTT. Encoded protein: CASSYARMNTEAFF.